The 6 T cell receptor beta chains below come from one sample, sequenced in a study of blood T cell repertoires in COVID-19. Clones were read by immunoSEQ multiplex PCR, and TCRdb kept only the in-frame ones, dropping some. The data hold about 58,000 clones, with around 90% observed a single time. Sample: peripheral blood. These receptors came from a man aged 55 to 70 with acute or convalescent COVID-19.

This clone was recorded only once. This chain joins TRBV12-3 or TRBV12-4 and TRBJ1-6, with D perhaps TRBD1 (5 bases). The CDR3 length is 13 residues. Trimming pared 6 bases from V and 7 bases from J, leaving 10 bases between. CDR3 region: CASSSTANSPLHF. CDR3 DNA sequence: TGTGCCAGCAGCTCGACAGCCAATTCACCCCTCCACTTT.

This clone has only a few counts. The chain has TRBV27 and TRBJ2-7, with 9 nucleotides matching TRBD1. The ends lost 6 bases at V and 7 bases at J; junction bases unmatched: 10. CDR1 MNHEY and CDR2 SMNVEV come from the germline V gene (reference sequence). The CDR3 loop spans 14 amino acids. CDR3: CASSLDRGSGEQYF. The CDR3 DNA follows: TGTGCCAGCAGCTTGGACAGGGGCTCGGGGGAGCAGTACTTC.

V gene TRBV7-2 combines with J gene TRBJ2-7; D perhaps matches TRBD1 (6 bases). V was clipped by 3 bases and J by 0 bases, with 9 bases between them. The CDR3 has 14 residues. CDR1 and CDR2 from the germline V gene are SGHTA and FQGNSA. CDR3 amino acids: CASSFDRSSYEQYF. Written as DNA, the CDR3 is TGTGCCAGCAGCTTCGACAGGAGCTCCTACGAGCAGTACTTC.

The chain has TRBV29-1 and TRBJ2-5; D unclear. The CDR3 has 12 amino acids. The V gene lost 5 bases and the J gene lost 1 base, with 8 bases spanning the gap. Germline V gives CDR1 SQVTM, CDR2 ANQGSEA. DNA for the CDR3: TGCAGCGTTTCGGCAGGCCAAGAGACCCAGTACTTC. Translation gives CSVSAGQETQYF.

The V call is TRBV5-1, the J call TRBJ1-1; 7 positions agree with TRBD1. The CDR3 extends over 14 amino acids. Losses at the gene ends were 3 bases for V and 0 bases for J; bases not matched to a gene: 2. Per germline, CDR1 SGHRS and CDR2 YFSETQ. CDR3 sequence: CASSWTGLNTEAFF. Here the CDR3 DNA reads TGCGCCAGCAGCTGGACAGGATTGAACACTGAAGCTTTCTTT. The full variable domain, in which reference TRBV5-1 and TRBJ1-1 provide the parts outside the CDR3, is KAGVTQTPRYLIKTRGQQVTLSCSPISGHRSVSWYQQTPGQGLQFLFEYFSETQRNKGNFPGRFSGRQFSNSRSEMNVSTLELGDSALYLCASSWTGLNTEAFFGQGTRLTVV.

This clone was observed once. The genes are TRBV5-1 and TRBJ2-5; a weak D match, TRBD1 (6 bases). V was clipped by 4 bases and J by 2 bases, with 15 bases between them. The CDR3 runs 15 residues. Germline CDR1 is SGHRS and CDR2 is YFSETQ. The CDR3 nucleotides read TGCGCCAGCAGCGGGAGTGGGACACAACAAGAGACCCAGTACTTC. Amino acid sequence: CASSGSGTQQETQYF. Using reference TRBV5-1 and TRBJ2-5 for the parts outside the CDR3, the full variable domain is KAGVTQTPRYLIKTRGQQVTLSCSPISGHRSVSWYQQTPGQGLQFLFEYFSETQRNKGNFPGRFSGRQFSNSRSEMNVSTLELGDSALYLCASSGSGTQQETQYFGPGTRLLVL.